Detailed here is one T cell receptor beta chain. V dropped 1 base and J dropped 1 base, with 10 bases sitting between them. Per the germline V gene, CDR1 is SGHTA and CDR2 is FQGNSA. The CDR3 is 15 residues long. The sample originates from a study of ipilimumab plus nivolumab after autologous stem cell transplantation. Produced via immunoSEQ multiplex PCR; TCRdb's table is partial and in-frame only. The sample lists 3,000 or so clones, roughly 84% occurring once. V gene TRBV7-2 combines with J gene TRBJ1-1; TRBD1 might be the D (6 bases). Sequences were derived from PBMCs, sampled in a trial of ipilimumab plus nivolumab as post-transplant consolidation. The receptor was isolated from a male donor with multiple myeloma. DNA of the CDR3: TGTGCCAGCAGCTTAGGGTTCAGGGGGAACACTGAAGCTTTCTTT. Translation: CASSLGFRGNTEAFF.